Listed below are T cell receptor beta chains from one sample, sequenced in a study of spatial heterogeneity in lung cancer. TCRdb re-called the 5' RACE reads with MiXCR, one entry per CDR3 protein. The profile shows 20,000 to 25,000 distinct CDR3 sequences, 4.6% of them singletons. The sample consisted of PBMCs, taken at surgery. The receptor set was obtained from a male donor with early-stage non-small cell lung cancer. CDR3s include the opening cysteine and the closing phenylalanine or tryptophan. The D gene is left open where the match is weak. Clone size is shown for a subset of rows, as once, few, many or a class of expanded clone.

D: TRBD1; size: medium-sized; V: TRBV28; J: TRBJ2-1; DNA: TGTGCCAGCAGTTTTCCCCGGGACAGGGGAATGGATGAGCAGTTCTTC; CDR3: CASSFPRDRGMDEQFF
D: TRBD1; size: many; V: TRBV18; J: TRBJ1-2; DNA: TGTGCCAGCTCACCGAGCCAAGGACAGGGTTATGGCTACACCTTC; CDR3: CASSPSQGQGYGYTF
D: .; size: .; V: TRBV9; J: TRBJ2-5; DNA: TGTGCCAGCAGCGTTGGTGCATTCCAAGAGACCCAGTACTTC; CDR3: CASSVGAFQETQYF
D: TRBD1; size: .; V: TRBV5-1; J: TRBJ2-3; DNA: TGCGCCAGCAGAACTACAGGGGCAGATACGCAGTATTTT; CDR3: CASRTTGADTQYF
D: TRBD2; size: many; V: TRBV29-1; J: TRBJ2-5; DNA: TGCAGCGTTGAAACCGGGACTAGCGGGGGGACCCCACAAGAGACCCAGTACTTC; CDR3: CSVETGTSGGTPQETQYF
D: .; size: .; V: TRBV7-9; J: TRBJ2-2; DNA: TGTGCCAGCAGCTCGGAACCGGGTCCTCGGGCCTCCGGGGAGCTGTTTTTT; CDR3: CASSSEPGPRASGELFF
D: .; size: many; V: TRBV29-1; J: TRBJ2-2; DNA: TGCAGCGTTACTAACAGGGCAAACACCGGGGAGCTGTTTTTT; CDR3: CSVTNRANTGELFF
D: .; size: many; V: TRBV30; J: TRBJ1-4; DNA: TGTGCCTGGAGTGCCCTCAGTGATATTAATGAAAAACTGTTTTTT; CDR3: CAWSALSDINEKLFF
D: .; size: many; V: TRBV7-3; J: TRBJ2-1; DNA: TGTGCCAGCAGCGGTCACCCATGGGACAATGAGCAGTTCTTC; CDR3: CASSGHPWDNEQFF
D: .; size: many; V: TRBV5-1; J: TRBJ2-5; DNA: TGCGCCAGCAGCGAAGCGGGCATCGGGATGGCCCAGTACTTC; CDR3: CASSEAGIGMAQYF
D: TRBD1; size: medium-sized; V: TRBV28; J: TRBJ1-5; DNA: TGTGCCAGCAGAACAGGGGGCGCTTTACAGCCCCAGCATTTT; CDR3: CASRTGGALQPQHF
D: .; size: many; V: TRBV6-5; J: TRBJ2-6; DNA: TGTGCCAGCAGTGCCATCTCTGGGGCCAACGTCCTGACTTTC; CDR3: CASSAISGANVLTF
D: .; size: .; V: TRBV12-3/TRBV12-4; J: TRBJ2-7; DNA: TGTGCCAGCAGTTTACTCGCAGGGATAAACGAGCAGTACTTC; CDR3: CASSLLAGINEQYF
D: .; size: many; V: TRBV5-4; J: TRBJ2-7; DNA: TGTGCCAGCAGCTCTTACACCTACGAGCAGTACTTC; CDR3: CASSSYTYEQYF
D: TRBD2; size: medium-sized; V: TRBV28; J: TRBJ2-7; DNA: TGTGCCAGCAAACCCGGGGGGGCGGTGAATGAGCAGTACTTC; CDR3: CASKPGGAVNEQYF
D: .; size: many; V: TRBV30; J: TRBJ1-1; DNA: TGTGCCTGGGATCGGGTCGTTGGGACTGAAGCTTTCTTT; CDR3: CAWDRVVGTEAFF
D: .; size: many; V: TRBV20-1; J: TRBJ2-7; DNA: TGCAGTGCACCGGGTCCCACTACCTACGAGCAGTACTTC; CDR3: CSAPGPTTYEQYF
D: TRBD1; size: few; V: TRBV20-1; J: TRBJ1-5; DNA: TGCAGTGCTAGACCGGACAGGAATAATCAGCCCCAGCATTTT; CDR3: CSARPDRNNQPQHF
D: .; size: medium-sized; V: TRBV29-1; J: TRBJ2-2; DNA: TGCAGCGTTGACAGGTCGAACACCGGGGAGCTGTTTTTT; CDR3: CSVDRSNTGELFF
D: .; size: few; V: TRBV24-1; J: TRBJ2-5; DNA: TGTGTCACCAGTGATCCCCAACAGGGAGAATACCAAGAGACCCAGTACTTC; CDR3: CVTSDPQQGEYQETQYF
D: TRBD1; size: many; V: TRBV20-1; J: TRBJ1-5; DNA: TGCAGTGCTTCCGGGACAGCGGGCAATCAGCCCCAGCATTTT; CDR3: CSASGTAGNQPQHF
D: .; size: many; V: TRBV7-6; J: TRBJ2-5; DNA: TGTGCCAGCAGCTTAAAAGAGACCCAGTACTTC; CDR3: CASSLKETQYF
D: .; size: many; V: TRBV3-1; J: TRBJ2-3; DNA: TGTGCCAGCAGCCAAGCCGGAGTGTGGGGGGCAGATACGCAGTATTTT; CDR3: CASSQAGVWGADTQYF
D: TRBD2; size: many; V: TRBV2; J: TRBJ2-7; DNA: TGTGCCAGCAGTCCCGGGGGGCTAGCGGGGTACTACGAGCAGTACTTC; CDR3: CASSPGGLAGYYEQYF
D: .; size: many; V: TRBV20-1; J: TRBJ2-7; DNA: TGCAGTGCTAGAGATCTTGTAAAGAGTCCCTACGAGCAGTACTTC; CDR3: CSARDLVKSPYEQYF
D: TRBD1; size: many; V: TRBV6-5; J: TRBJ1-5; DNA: TGTGCCAGCAGCGGGACAGGGGCAAGTAACCAGCCCCAGCATTTT; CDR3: CASSGTGASNQPQHF
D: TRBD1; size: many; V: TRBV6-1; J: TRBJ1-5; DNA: TGTGCCAGCAGGGGACAGGGGGCCATGTCTCAGCCCCAGCATTTT; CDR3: CASRGQGAMSQPQHF
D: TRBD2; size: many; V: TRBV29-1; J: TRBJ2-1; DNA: TGCAGCGTTGATGAGGGGACTAGCGGGACTTACAATGAGCAGTTCTTC; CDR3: CSVDEGTSGTYNEQFF
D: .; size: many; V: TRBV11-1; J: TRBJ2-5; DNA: TGTGCCAGCAGCTTTAGAATGCAAGAGACCCAGTACTTC; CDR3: CASSFRMQETQYF
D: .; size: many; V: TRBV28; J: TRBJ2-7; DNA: TGTGCCAGCAGGTATAGGGGGACGGGACTCACCTACGAGCAGTACTTC; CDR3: CASRYRGTGLTYEQYF
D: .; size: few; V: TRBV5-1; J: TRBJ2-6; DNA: TGCGCCAGCAGCTTGGTCTTTTTTAGGGCCCCGACCGATATCTCTGGGGCCAACGTCCTGACTTTC; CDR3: CASSLVFFRAPTDISGANVLTF
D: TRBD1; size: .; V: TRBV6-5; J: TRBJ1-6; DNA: TGTGCCAGCACCAGGGGGGACAGAAACAATTCACCCCTCCACTTT; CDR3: CASTRGDRNNSPLHF
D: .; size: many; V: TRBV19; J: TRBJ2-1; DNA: TGTGCCAGTGGGGGAAGCGGGAATGAGCAGTTCTTC; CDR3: CASGGSGNEQFF
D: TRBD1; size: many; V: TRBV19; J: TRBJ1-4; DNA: TGTGCCAGTAGTATCTCGACAGGGGGGATTCGGAGGGAAGAAAAACTGTTTTTT; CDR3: CASSISTGGIRREEKLFF
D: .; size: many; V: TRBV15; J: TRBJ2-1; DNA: TGTGCCACCAGCAGAGTGGGGGGAGCCAACAATGAGCAGTTCTTC; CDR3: CATSRVGGANNEQFF
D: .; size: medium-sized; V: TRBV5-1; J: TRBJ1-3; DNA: TGCGCCAGCAGCGTGGACAGCAGCTCTGGAAACACCATATATTTT; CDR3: CASSVDSSSGNTIYF
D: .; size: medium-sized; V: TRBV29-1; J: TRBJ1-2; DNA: TGCAGCGTAGGACAGAATGGCTACACCTTC; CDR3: CSVGQNGYTF
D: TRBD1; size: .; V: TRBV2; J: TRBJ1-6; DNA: TGTGCCAGCGTGGAGACAGGGCTAAATTCACCCCTCCACTTT; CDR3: CASVETGLNSPLHF
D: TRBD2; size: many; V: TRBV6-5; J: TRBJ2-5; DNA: TGTGCCAGCAGTTACCGTAGCGGGAGTAGGGGTGAGACCCAGTACTTC; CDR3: CASSYRSGSRGETQYF
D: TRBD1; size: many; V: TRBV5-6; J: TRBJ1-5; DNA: TGTGCCAGCAGCCTACGGACAGGGGCCAATCAGCCCCAGCATTTT; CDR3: CASSLRTGANQPQHF
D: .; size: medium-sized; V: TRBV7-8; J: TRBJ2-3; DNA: TGTGCCAGCAGCTTAGGGGCTGATACGCAGTATTTT; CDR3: CASSLGADTQYF
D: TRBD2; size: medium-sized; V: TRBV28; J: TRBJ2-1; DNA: TGTGCCAGCAGCAGACTAGCGGGCGTCAATGAGCAGTTCTTC; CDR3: CASSRLAGVNEQFF
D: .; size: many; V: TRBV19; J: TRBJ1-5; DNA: TGTGCCAGTAGTATCATGGGGGCTGGGCATCAGCCCCAGCATTTT; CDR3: CASSIMGAGHQPQHF
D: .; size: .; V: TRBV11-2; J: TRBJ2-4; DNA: TGTGCCAGCAGCTTAGTATTGGGACACTGGGAAAACATTCAGTACTTC; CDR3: CASSLVLGHWENIQYF
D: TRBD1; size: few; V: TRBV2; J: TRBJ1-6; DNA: TGTGCCAACGCACGTGAACAGGGGCCAAATTCACCCCTCCACTTT; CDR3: CANAREQGPNSPLHF
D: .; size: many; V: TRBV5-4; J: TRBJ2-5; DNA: TGTGCCAGCAGCCTTAGCGCAGGGAAAGAGACCCAGTACTTC; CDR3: CASSLSAGKETQYF
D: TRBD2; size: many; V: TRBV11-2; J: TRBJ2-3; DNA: TGTGCCAGCAGCTTAGAGCCTAGCGGGGGGGCAGATACGCAGTATTTT; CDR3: CASSLEPSGGADTQYF
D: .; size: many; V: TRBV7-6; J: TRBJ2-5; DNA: TGTGCCAGCAGCTCCGGGAGTCGGCAAGAGACCCAGTACTTC; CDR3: CASSSGSRQETQYF
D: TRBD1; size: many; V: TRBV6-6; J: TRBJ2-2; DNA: TGTGCCAGCAGGGGAGACAGGGACACCGGGGAGCTGTTTTTT; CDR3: CASRGDRDTGELFF